This T cell receptor (beta chain) stems from a study of CXCR3-negative and CXCR3-positive naive CD8 T cells (dated by TCRdb to about 2019). Study-level background: In total, 130 million to 150 million TRB reads were obtained, or roughly 1.5 +/- 0.3 million reads per library. Diversity and physicochemical repertoire analyses were performed on about a dozen donors pooled from two independent experiments. For the TRBV-TRBJ cluster analysis, the naive subsets came from 5 donors, while the memory cells came from 3 donors. Broad study findings and their caveats: Comparably high repertoire diversity was found in both naive subsets, whereas much lower repertoire diversity was found in memory CD8+ T cells. Similar TRBV-TRBJ usage was shown by naive CXCR3-negative and CXCR3-positive cells from the same donor, whereas distinct patterns were shown by memory cells. Surface CD5, linked to self-reactivity in mice, was comparable between naive subsets; TCR interaction strength was therefore also inferred from TRB CDR3 physicochemical properties. TRB CDR3s from CXCR3-positive naive cells showed higher hydrophobicity (lower Kidera factor 4), lower energy, and higher strength and volume indices than CXCR3-negative naive cells. Freshly isolated PBMCs were used for most assays because CXCR3 expression partially decreased after cryopreservation.

For this clonotype: Its target antigen remains unknown.

CDR1 and CDR2 are read off the germline V gene as SGDLS and YYNGEE. The CDR3 runs 17 residues from the cysteine to the phenylalanine. Only the protein is available. For sequencing, a NextSeq 550 was employed. The Human TCR Profiling Kit (MiLaboratory) was used to prepare UMI-labeled 5' RACE TRB cDNA libraries. cDNA synthesis used the entire amount of extracted RNA, and PCR amplification then used the entire amount of cDNA produced. Libraries were prepared in parallel with an identical number of PCR cycles. The original pipeline was this. About 50,000 +/- 10,000 unique UMI-labeled TRB cDNA molecules per library were extracted with MIGEC and MiXCR, with at least two reads per UMI required. Each library averaged roughly 40,000 +/- 10,000 functional in-frame TRB CDR3 nucleotide clonotypes without stop codons. After each sample was downsampled to 5000 UMI-labeled TRB molecules, VDJtools was used to calculate diversity metrics such as normalized Shannon-Wiener and Chao1. VDJtools was used to calculate clonotype-size-weighted physicochemical properties of the central five CDR3 residues, namely interaction energy, strength, volume and Kidera factor 4. One entry per CDR3 protein sequence results from the TCRdb reprocessing of the reads, with DNA left out. The V and J calls were determined by TCRdb, not by the authors. The table kept for this sample lists 150,000 or so distinct CDR3 sequences. Roughly 0.28% of the sample is in the top ten clones.

Each CD8+ T cell subset was flow-sorted in triplicate, and 300,000 or so cells per subset were placed directly into RLT lysis buffer. Naive CD8+ T cells were defined stringently as CD45RO-CCR7+CD27+CD95- to exclude memory contaminants. Using standard density gradient centrifugation, peripheral blood mononuclear cells were isolated from buffy coats. A FACSAria III was used to flow-sort naive CXCR3-negative and CXCR3-positive CD8+ T cells. Total RNA was extracted from sorted cells with an RNeasy Mini Kit. Sequenced input: naive CXCR3+ CD8+ T cells from blood. The cell subset or site label on this specimen signifies: CD45RO-CCR7+CD27+CD95- naive CD8+ T cells expressing CXCR3 (TNR3+). This TCR came from a human donor in good health. Some clones in this sample may be carry-over from other donors' samples. The sequence is built from TRBV9 and TRBJ1-1; TCRdb gives TRBD1 as the D gene, but with no DNA this cannot be confirmed. The CDR3 amino acid sequence is: CASSVESGTGLDTEAFF. The full variable domain, completed from the reference TRBV9 and TRBJ1-1 proteins outside the CDR3, reads DSGVTQTPKHLITATGQRVTLRCSPRSGDLSVYWYQQSLDQGLQFLIQYYNGEERAKGNILERFSAQQFPDLHSELNLSSLELGDSALYFCASSVESGTGLDTEAFFGQGTRLTVV.